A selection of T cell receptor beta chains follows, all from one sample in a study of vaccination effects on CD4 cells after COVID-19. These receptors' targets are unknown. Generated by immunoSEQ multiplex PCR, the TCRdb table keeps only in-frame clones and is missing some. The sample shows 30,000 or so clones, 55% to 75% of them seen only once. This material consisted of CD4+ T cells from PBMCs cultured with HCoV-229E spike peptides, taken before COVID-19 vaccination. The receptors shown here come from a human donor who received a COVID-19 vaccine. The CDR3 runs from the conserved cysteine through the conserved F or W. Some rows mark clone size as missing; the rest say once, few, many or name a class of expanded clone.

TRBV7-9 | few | CASSTSDRNTEAFF
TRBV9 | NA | CASSVAGSNQPQHF
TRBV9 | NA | CASSVGTLPQETQYF
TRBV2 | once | CASSGESQPQHF
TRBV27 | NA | CASSPGQGAYNEQFF
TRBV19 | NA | CASSMGSLNYGYTF
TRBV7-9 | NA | CASIKGGRANTGELFF
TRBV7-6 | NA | CASSLRPGGADTQYF
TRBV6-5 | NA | CASSIRDRNTEAFF
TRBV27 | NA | CASSLFPGQAYYGYTF
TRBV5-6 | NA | CASSLGQGGYGYTF
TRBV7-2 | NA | CASTPTGANYGYTF
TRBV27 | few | CASSRQGGINEQFF
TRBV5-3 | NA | CARSLGLAGLEQFF
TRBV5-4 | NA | CASRVANTGELFF
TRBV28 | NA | CASSLGGTGRIYGYTF
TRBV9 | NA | CASSVRGDTYEQYF
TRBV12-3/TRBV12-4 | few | CASSAGGAGYTF
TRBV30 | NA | CAWRLPGTGREKLFF
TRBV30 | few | CAWSVKRAGRRAFF